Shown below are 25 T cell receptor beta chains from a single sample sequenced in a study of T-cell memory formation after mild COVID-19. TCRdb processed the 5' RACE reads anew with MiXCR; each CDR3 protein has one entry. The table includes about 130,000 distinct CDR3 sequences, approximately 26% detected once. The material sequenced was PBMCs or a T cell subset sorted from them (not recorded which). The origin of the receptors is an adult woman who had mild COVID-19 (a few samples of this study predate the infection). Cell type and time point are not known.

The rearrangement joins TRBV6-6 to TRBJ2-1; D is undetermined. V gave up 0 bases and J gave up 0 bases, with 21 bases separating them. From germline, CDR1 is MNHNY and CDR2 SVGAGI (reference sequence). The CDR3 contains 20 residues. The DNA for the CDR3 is TGTGCCAGCAGTTACTCACCCATTGGGGTCACAGAAAACTCCTACAATGAGCAGTTCTTC. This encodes CASSYSPIGVTENSYNEQFF.

CDR3: CASSVEGNSGVDTQYF. Written as DNA, the CDR3 is TGTGCCAGCAGCGTAGAAGGGAATAGCGGGGTAGATACGCAGTATTTT. The rearrangement joins TRBV9 to TRBJ2-3; 8 bases fit TRBD2. The V gene's germline CDR1 is SGDLS and CDR2 YYNGEE. V gave up 0 bases and J gave up 5 bases; unmatched junction bases: 8. The CDR3 consists of 16 residues.

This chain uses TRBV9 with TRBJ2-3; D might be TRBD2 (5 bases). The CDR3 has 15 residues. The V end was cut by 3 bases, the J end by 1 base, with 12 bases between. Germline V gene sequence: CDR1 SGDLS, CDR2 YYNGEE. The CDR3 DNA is TGTGCCAGCAGCGCGTGGGGTAGCGGCACAGATACGCAGTATTTT. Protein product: CASSAWGSGTDTQYF.

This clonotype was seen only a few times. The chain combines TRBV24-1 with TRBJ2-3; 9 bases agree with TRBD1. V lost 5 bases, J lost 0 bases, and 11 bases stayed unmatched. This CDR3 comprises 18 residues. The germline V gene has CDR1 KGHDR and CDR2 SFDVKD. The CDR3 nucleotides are TGTGCCACCAGTGGATCGGGACAGGGCCCCCTTAGCACAGATACGCAGTATTTT. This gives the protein CATSGSGQGPLSTDTQYF.

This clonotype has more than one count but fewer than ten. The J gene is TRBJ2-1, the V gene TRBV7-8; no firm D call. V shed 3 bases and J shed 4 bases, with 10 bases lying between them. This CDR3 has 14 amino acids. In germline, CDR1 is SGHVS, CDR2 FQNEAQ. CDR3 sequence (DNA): TGTGCCAGCAGCTTGGTGTTTGGTTACAATGAGCAGTTCTTC. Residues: CASSLVFGYNEQFF.

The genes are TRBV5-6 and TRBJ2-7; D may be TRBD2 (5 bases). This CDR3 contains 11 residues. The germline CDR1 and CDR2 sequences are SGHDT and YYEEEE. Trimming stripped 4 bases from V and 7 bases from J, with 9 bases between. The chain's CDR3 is CASSVTGEQYF. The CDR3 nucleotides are TGTGCCAGCAGCGTCACGGGGGAGCAGTACTTC.

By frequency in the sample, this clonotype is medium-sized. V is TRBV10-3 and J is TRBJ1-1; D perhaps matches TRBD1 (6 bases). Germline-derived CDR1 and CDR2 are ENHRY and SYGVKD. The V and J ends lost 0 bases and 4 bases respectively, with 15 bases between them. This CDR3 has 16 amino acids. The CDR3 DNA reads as TGTGCCATCAGTGAGTCCCGGACAGCGGGCGGCACTGAAGCTTTCTTT. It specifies CAISESRTAGGTEAFF.

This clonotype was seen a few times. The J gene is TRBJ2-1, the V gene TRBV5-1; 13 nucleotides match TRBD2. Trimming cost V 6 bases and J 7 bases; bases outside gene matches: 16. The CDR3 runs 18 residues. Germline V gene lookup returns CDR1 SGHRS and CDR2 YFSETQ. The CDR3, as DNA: TGCGCCAGCACCAAGACTAGCGGGGGGCCTTTCCCCGGGAATGAGCAGTTCTTC. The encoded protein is CASTKTSGGPFPGNEQFF.

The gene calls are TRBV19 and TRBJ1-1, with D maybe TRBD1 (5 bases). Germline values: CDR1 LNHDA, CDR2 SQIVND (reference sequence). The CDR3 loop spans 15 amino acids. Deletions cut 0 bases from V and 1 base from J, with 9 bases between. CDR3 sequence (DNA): TGTGCCAGTAGTATAGATAGCACAGGGAACACTGAAGCTTTCTTT. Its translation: CASSIDSTGNTEAFF. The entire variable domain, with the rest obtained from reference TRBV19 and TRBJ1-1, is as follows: DGGITQSPKYLFRKEGQNVTLSCEQNLNHDAMYWYRQDPGQGLRLIYYSQIVNDFQKGDIAEGYSVSREKKESFPLTVTSAQKNPTAFYLCASSIDSTGNTEAFFGQGTRLTVV.

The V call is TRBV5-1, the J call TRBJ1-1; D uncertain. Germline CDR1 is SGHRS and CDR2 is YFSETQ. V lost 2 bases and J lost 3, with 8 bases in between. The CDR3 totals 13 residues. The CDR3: CASSFRTYTEAFF. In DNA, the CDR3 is TGCGCCAGCAGCTTCCGGACTTACACTGAAGCTTTCTTT.

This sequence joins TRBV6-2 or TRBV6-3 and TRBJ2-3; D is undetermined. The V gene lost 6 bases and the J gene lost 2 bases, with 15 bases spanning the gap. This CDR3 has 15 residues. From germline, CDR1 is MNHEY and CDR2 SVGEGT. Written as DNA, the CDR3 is TGTGCCAGCAGCCCCAAAGTGGAGATCACAGATACGCAGTATTTT. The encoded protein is CASSPKVEITDTQYF.

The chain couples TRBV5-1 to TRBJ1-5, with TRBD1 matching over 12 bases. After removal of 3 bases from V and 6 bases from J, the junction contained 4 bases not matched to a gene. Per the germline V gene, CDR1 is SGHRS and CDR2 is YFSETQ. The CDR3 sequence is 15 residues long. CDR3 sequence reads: CASSSGQGAGQPQHF. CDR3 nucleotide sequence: TGCGCCAGCAGCTCGGGACAGGGGGCAGGTCAGCCCCAGCATTTT.

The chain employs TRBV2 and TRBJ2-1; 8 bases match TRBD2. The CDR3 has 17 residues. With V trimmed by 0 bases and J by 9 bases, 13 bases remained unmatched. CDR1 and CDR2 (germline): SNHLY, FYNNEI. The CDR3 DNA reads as TGTGCCAGCAGTGAAGCGCTTCAGGTAGCGGGAATTATTGAGCAGTTCTTC. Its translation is CASSEALQVAGIIEQFF.

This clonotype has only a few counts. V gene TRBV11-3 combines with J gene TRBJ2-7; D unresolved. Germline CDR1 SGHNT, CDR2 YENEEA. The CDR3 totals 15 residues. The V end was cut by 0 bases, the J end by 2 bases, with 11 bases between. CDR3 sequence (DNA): TGTGCCAGCAGCTTAGAGGGCGAAAGGGCCTACGAGCAGTACTTC. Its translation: CASSLEGERAYEQYF.

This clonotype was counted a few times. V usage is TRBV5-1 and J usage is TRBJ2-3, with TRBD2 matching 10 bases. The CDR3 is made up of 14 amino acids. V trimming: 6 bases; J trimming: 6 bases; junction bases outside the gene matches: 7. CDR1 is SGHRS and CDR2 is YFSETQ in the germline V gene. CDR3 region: CASNLASGSDTQYF. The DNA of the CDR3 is TGCGCCAGCAACCTGGCTAGCGGGAGTGATACGCAGTATTTT.

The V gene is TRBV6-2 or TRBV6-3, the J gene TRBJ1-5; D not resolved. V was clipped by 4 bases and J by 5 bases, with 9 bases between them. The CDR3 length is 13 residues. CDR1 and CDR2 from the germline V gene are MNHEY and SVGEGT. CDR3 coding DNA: TGTGCCAGCAGTTCCCGGTCAGATCAGCCCCAGCATTTT. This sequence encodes CASSSRSDQPQHF.

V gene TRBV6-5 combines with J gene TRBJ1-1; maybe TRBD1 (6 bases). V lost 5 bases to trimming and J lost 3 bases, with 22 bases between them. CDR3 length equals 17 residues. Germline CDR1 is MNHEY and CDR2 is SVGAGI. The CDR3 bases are TGTGCCAGCAGTAACTACTTTTACAGGGCGGGAGACACTGAAGCTTTCTTT. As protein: CASSNYFYRAGDTEAFF.

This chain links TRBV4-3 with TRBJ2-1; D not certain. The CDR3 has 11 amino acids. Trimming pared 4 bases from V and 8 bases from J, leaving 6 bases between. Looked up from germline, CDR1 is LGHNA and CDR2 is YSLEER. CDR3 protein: CASSRGDEQFF. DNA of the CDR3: TGCGCCAGCAGCCGTGGGGATGAGCAGTTCTTC.

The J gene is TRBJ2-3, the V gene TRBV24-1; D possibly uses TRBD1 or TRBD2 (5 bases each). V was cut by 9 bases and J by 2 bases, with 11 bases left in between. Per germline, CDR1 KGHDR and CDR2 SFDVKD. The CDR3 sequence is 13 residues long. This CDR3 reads CATRGTVTDTQYF. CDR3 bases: TGTGCCACCCGTGGGACGGTCACAGATACGCAGTATTTT.

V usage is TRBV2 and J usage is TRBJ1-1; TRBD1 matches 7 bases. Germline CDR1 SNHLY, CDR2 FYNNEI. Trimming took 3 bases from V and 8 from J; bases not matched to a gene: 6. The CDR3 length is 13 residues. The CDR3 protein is CASSDGTEVEAFF. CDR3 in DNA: TGTGCCAGCAGTGATGGGACAGAAGTCGAAGCTTTCTTT.

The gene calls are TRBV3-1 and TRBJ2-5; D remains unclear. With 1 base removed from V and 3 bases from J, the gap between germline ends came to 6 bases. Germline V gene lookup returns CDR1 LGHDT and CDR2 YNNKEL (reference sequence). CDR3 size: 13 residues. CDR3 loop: CASSQGSKETQYF. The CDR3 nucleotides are TGTGCCAGCAGCCAAGGGTCCAAAGAGACCCAGTACTTC.

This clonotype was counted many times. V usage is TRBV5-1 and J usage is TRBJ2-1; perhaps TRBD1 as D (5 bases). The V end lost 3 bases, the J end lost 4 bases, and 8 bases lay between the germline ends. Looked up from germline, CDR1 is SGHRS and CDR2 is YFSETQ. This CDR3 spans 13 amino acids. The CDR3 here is CASSSDSYNEQFF. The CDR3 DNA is TGCGCCAGCAGCTCCGACAGTTACAATGAGCAGTTCTTC.

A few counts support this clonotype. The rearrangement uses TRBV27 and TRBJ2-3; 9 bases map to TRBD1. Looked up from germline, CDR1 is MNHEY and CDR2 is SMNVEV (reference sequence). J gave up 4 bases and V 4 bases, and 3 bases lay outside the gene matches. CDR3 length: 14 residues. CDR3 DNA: TGTGCCAGCAGTTCGGGGACAGGGCCAGATACGCAGTATTTT. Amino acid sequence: CASSSGTGPDTQYF.

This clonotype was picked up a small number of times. CDR3 bases: TGTGCCAGCAGACCGGGACTAGCTAGGAATGAGCAGTTCTTC. Protein: CASRPGLARNEQFF. The V and J genes are TRBV7-2 and TRBJ2-1; 9 bases align to TRBD2. Unmatched junction bases numbered 7, after V lost 6 bases and J lost 7 bases. This CDR3 has 14 amino acids. Germline V gene sequence: CDR1 SGHTA, CDR2 FQGNSA.

This chain's CDR3 is CASSVVSSGGNEQFF. The CDR3, as DNA: TGTGCCAGCAGCGTAGTTTCTAGCGGGGGCAATGAGCAGTTCTTC. The chain couples TRBV9 to TRBJ2-1; TRBD2 aligns across 10 bases. Unmatched junction bases numbered 3, after V lost 0 bases and J lost 6 bases. CDR1 and CDR2 from the germline V gene are SGDLS and YYNGEE. This CDR3 contains 15 residues.